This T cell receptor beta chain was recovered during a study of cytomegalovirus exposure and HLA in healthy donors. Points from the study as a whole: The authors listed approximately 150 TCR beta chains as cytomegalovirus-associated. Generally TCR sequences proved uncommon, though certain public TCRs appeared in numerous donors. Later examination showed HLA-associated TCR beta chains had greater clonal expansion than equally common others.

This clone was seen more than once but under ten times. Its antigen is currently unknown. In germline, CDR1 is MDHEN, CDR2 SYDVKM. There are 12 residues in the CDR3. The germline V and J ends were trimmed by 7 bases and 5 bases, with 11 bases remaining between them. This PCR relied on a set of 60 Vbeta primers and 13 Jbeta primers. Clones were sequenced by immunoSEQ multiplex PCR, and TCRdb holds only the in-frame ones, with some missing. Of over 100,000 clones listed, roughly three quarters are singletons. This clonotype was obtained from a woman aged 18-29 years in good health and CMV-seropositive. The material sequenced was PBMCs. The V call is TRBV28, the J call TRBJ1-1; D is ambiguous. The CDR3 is CASIRFKTEAFF. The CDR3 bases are TGTGCCAGCATCAGGTTCAAGACTGAAGCTTTCTTT.